This T cell receptor (beta chain) was recorded in a study of shared clonotypes between healthy human individuals (dated by TCRdb to 2018 to 2020). Regarding the study in general: A couple of women and a few men aged 18 to 49 years were included in the cohort. To increase sequencing depth and limit assay-specific biases, different laboratories used diverse techniques to prepare libraries and sequence TCR repertoires. To estimate repertoire size and how much clonotype sharing occurs between individuals, the study deeply sequenced the blood TCR repertoires of five healthy adults. For each donor, CD4 naive and CD4 memory were each run on three plates, CD8 naive on two plates, and CD8 memory on one plate. Each donor's leukapheresis produced roughly between roughly 0.94 and 9.5 billion PBMCs.

The study at large found these results: Sampling was restricted to blood, and TCR repertoires in tissues likely differ from the TCR repertoires found in blood. Because the study included only a small number of donors, the genetic and exposure-history diversity represented was limited. Pairwise subsampling led to the expectation that sequencing depth would affect the degree of clonotype sharing among donors. Naive subsets generally had larger estimated clonotype richness than memory subsets did. Clonotypes shared by all four sorted-subset donors showed higher generation probabilities than non-shared clonotypes. Sharing across several donors was observed for about 5% of naive CD4, around 3.5% of naive CD8, roughly 2.3% of memory CD4, and roughly 0.43% of memory CD8 clonotypes. Incomplete sequencing was indicated by rarefaction of sorted-subset datasets, despite the large sequencing depth.

The donors were healthy, HIV-negative adults with no recently reported acute infections or vaccinations. Every donor was a Caucasian adult residing in Nashville, Tennessee, USA. CD4+ T cells were enriched by magnetic negative selection, after which naive cells were positively selected on CD45RA and the negative fraction was taken as the memory subset. Blood was collected by leukapheresis, and PBMCs were isolated by Ficoll-Histopaque density gradient centrifugation and then cryopreserved in liquid nitrogen vapor phase. Analytical flow cytometry was used to check the purity and quantity of each magnetically sorted T cell population. Each sorted fraction had its genomic DNA isolated and then quantified by UV absorbance on a Nanodrop 2000c. Using the deep immunoSEQ assay, TCR CDR3 regions were amplified from genomic DNA by multiplex PCR. For each cell subset, the extracted genomic DNA was distributed evenly across all wells of several immunoSEQ 96-well plates, and each plate served as one replicate. For sorted subsets, around 200 ng genomic DNA, equal to 25,000 to 35,000 T cell genomes, was loaded into each replicate PCR. Purified libraries were quantified with a Qubit 3.0 fluorometer, sized on a Bioanalyzer 2100, and re-quantified with the KAPA Library Quantification kit. Each immunoSEQ 96-well plate was sequenced on its own single-read 150-cycle Illumina NextSeq 550 flow cell. For the original study's pipeline: The immunoSEQ output contained only junctional sequences without quality scores, so filtering could not match that applied to full-length reads. To assign V/J genes and CDR3, sequences were annotated using PyIR, a Python wrapper for IgBLAST v1.9, with IMGT germline references. Any read was removed if the V/J assignment was weak (E-value above 1e-6), the CDR3 was missing, or the read contained stop codons, out-of-frame junctions, or ambiguous translated residues. V3J clonotypes were defined as sequences sharing the same inferred V gene, J gene, and CDR3 amino acid sequence. To compute the percentage overlap between repertoires, the number of shared unique clonotypes was divided by the size of the smaller repertoire. Three approaches were used to assess repertoire richness: RTK rarefaction, the Chao1 estimator, and Recon v2.1 estimates of unobserved clonotypes. For all TCRbeta clonotypes obtained by the gDNA method from a few donors, generation probabilities were computed with OLGA. TCRdb stores this immuneACCESS table with in-frame sequences only. Part of the clones is absent; in the studies checked, under half of the shortfall reflects unresolved V genes, and no reason is known for the rest. The V and J calls and clone size come from that table; D and trimming were worked out from the DNA. The sample yields roughly 1.5 million clones; 95% to 99% were counted once. The leading ten clones occupy 0.45% of the sample.

With respect to this clone: The antigen it recognizes is unknown. Per-base qualities were not stored, and no clone one base away is much larger.

The sequenced material came from naive CD4+ T cells sorted from blood. Read against the paper, the sample's cell subset or site label means: CD45RA+ positively selected. The TCR originated in a man younger than 40 in good health.

The CDR3 reads CASTHLLSGTRAVWAQYF. The bases read TGTGCCAGCACGCACCTTCTGTCCGGGACAAGGGCGGTCTGGGCCCAGTACTTC. The chain is encoded by TRBV5-6 joined to TRBJ2-5; the best D guess is TRBD1, with 6 bases matching. There are 18 amino acids in the CDR3, from cysteine to phenylalanine inclusive. Only the CDR3 DNA stays, 54 bases, in frame from base 1. Trimming removed 6 bases from V and 9 bases from J, leaving 33 bases between the germline ends. Reading the germline V gene gives CDR1 SGHDT and CDR2 YYEEEE.